The next 23 T cell receptor beta chains were all read from a single sample in a study of blood T cell repertoires in COVID-19. Libraries were prepared by immunoSEQ multiplex PCR; TCRdb keeps only in-frame clonotypes and omits some of them. This sample has 150,000 to 170,000 clones; around 85% occur once, and the top ten carry 0.6% to 0.7%. Sequencing used peripheral blood. These receptors originate from a man aged 60 to 75 with COVID-19, enrolled during active disease.

This clone was seen more than once but under ten times. CDR3 DNA: TGTGCCAGCAGCGCGGGGGACGGGGTGAACACTGAAGCTTTCTTT. Translation: CASSAGDGVNTEAFF. The rearrangement links TRBV6-5 to TRBJ1-1; D possibly corresponds to TRBD1 (5 bases). CDR3 size: 15 residues. In germline, CDR1 is MNHEY, CDR2 SVGAGI. Trimming removed 6 bases from V and 0 bases from J, with 14 bases in between.

This sequence joins TRBV1 and TRBJ1-5; the D call TRBD1 from the table was never checked on the DNA. TRBV1 has pseudogene status. CDR3 length: 15 residues. The CDR3 DNA reads TGCACCAGCAGCCACAGGGGCCATAGCAATCAGCCCCAGCATTTT. The encoded protein is CTSSHRGHSNQPQHF.

This sequence joins TRBV7-2 and TRBJ2-1, with 8 bases aligning to TRBD2. The CDR3 contains 15 residues. Germline V CDR1 and CDR2: SGHTA, FQGNSA. Trimming removed 1 base from V and 7 bases from J; junction bases left unmatched: 6. The chain's CDR3 is CASSLGWASGNEQFF. The CDR3 bases are TGTGCCAGCAGCTTAGGTTGGGCTAGCGGGAATGAGCAGTTCTTC.

In this sample, this clone turned up once. The J gene is TRBJ1-1, the V gene TRBV15; no firm D call. Trimming pared 0 bases from V and 0 bases from J, leaving 14 bases between. Germline CDR1 LNHNV, CDR2 YYDKDF (reference sequence). This CDR3 region has 17 residues. CDR3 in DNA: TGTGCCACCAGCAGAGATCATGGAGAAAAGATGAACACTGAAGCTTTCTTT. The encoded protein is CATSRDHGEKMNTEAFF.

CDR3 protein: CASSPTTAGTRHITSTDTQYF. CDR3 bases: TGTGCCAGCTCACCCACCACAGCCGGGACTCGCCACATTACTAGCACAGATACGCAGTATTTT. The chain couples TRBV18 to TRBJ2-3; TRBD2 is a possible D gene (6 bases). Germline assignment: CDR1 KGHSH and CDR2 LQKENI. The length of the CDR3 is 21 residues. Trimming removed 3 bases at V and 0 bases at J, with 28 bases between.

This chain connects TRBV5-8 to TRBJ1-2; 9 nucleotides agree with TRBD1. The ends lost 5 bases at V and 5 bases at J; junction bases unmatched: 10. Germline V lookup: CDR1 SGHTS, CDR2 YDEGEE. The CDR3 has 15 residues. The CDR3 loop is CASSRNSGTGYGYTF. The CDR3, as DNA: TGTGCCAGCAGTCGGAACTCCGGGACAGGGTATGGCTACACCTTC.

In DNA, the CDR3 is TGTGCCAGCAGCCCCCTAACCCTCTTTACCTCTGGGGCCAACGTCCTGACTTTC. This encodes CASSPLTLFTSGANVLTF. The chain employs TRBV11-2 and TRBJ2-6; D is unclear. With 5 bases removed from V and 0 bases from J, the gap between germline ends came to 17 bases. The CDR3 extends over 18 amino acids. Germline loops: CDR1 SGHAT, CDR2 FQNNGV.

The rearrangement links TRBV14 to TRBJ1-6; D uncertain. Germline CDR1 SGHDN, CDR2 FVKESK. V was clipped by 2 bases and J by 7 bases, with 12 bases between them. The CDR3 length is 15 residues. The CDR3: CASSQFGQSNSPLHF. CDR3 in DNA: TGTGCCAGCAGCCAATTTGGGCAGTCCAATTCACCCCTCCACTTT.

V is TRBV6-1 and J is TRBJ1-3, with D unclear. V dropped 6 bases and J dropped 9 bases, with 9 bases sitting between them. The CDR3 is 11 amino acids. Per germline, CDR1 MNHNS and CDR2 SASEGT. In nucleotides, the CDR3 is TGTGCCAGCAGGGGAGAAAGCACCATATATTTT. It translates to CASRGESTIYF.

The sample holds a few counts of this clone. The chain recombines TRBV6-5 with TRBJ2-1; D may be TRBD2 (6 bases). The CDR3 is 15 residues long. Germline loops: CDR1 MNHEY, CDR2 SVGAGI. V lost 7 bases and J 0 bases, leaving 13 bases between the germline ends. The CDR3, as DNA: TGTGCCAGCAACCCACCCGGGGGCTCCTACAATGAGCAGTTCTTC. Its protein is CASNPPGGSYNEQFF.

Note on this clone: Relative to the germline gene, one junction end is altered; a read error may explain this. The V and J genes are TRBV7-2 and TRBJ1-5; D is perhaps TRBD1 (6 bases). CDR1 and CDR2 from the germline V gene are SGHTA and FQGNSA. The CDR3 spans 13 residues. The CDR3 reads CASSFRGNQPQHF. CDR3 coding DNA: TGTGCCAGCAGCTTCAGGGGTAATCAACCCCAGCATTTT.

The rearrangement joins TRBV5-1 to TRBJ2-3; 8 nucleotides line up with TRBD2. CDR3 size: 14 residues. Trimming removed 4 bases from V and 1 base from J; junction bases left unmatched: 2. Germline V CDR1 and CDR2: SGHRS, YFSETQ. The CDR3 DNA is TGCGCCAGCAGCGCGGGGGGACGCACAGATACGCAGTATTTT. Residues: CASSAGGRTDTQYF. Full variable domain (rest looked up from reference TRBV5-1 and TRBJ2-3): KAGVTQTPRYLIKTRGQQVTLSCSPISGHRSVSWYQQTPGQGLQFLFEYFSETQRNKGNFPGRFSGRQFSNSRSEMNVSTLELGDSALYLCASSAGGRTDTQYFGPGTRLTVL.

The rearrangement joins TRBV7-2 to TRBJ2-1; TRBD1 aligns across 8 bases. CDR1 SGHTA and CDR2 FQGNSA come from the germline V gene. CDR3 length: 19 residues. V lost 1 base, J lost 7 bases, and 18 bases stayed unmatched. CDR3 in DNA: TGTGCCAGCAGCTTAGTGGCAGTTTTCGGTGGACAGGGAAGTAATGAGCAGTTCTTC. Its protein product is CASSLVAVFGGQGSNEQFF.

CDR3 in DNA: TGTGCCAGTAGCGAAGGTTCAGGGGGCACTAATGAAAAACTGTTTTTT. Its protein is CASSEGSGGTNEKLFF. V and J are TRBV19 and TRBJ1-4; 8 nucleotides align to TRBD1. The CDR3 has 16 residues. Trimming took 6 bases from V and 2 from J; bases not matched to a gene: 8. Per the germline V gene, CDR1 is LNHDA and CDR2 is SQIVND (reference sequence).

V usage is TRBV6-2 or TRBV6-3 and J usage is TRBJ2-1, with 9 bases fitting TRBD2. V gave up 0 bases and J gave up 7 bases; unmatched junction bases: 7. The CDR3 runs to 16 residues. The V gene's germline CDR1 is MNHEY and CDR2 SVGEGT. The CDR3 sequence: CASSYSAVAGENEQFF. DNA for the CDR3: TGTGCCAGCAGTTACTCGGCGGTAGCGGGGGAGAATGAGCAGTTCTTC.

The chain is built from TRBV7-9 and TRBJ1-2; D perhaps matches TRBD1 (5 bases). CDR3 length equals 15 residues. Germline V lookup: CDR1 SEHNR, CDR2 FQNEAQ (reference sequence). The germline V and J ends were trimmed by 5 bases and 1 base, with 14 bases remaining between them. The CDR3 here is CASSDQGSHNYGYTF. The CDR3 DNA reads as TGTGCCAGCAGCGACCAGGGATCCCATAACTATGGCTACACCTTC. Variable domain in full (rest from reference TRBV7-9 and TRBJ1-2): DTGVSQNPRHKITKRGQNVTFRCDPISEHNRLYWYRQTLGQGPEFLTYFQNEAQLEKSRLLSDRFSAERPKGSFSTLEIQRTEQGDSAMYLCASSDQGSHNYGYTFGSGTRLTVV.

The chain employs TRBV7-9 and TRBJ2-5; 8 positions match TRBD1. Trimming cost V 4 bases and J 5 bases; bases outside gene matches: 9. Germline CDR1 reads SEHNR; CDR2 reads FQNEAQ (reference sequence). This CDR3 is 15 amino acids long. The CDR3 region is CASSYGQGSWETQYF. The DNA for the CDR3 is TGTGCCAGCAGCTATGGACAGGGTAGTTGGGAGACCCAGTACTTC. Variable domain in full (rest from reference TRBV7-9 and TRBJ2-5): DTGVSQNPRHKITKRGQNVTFRCDPISEHNRLYWYRQTLGQGPEFLTYFQNEAQLEKSRLLSDRFSAERPKGSFSTLEIQRTEQGDSAMYLCASSYGQGSWETQYFGPGTRLLVL.

The chain recombines TRBV7-2 with TRBJ2-3; the D is unclear. Germline V CDR1 and CDR2: SGHTA, FQGNSA. Trimming left V 4 bases short and J 3 bases short, with 8 bases between. The CDR3 consists of 13 residues. CDR3 sequence reads: CASSSRATDTQYF. The DNA for the CDR3 is TGTGCCAGCAGCTCCCGAGCAACAGATACGCAGTATTTT.

CDR3 nucleotides: TGTGCCAGCAGCCAAGAGGTTGTGGTAGCGGGAGGATTCTACGAGCAGTACTTC. Translated, it gives CASSQEVVVAGGFYEQYF. The rearrangement uses TRBV4-2 and TRBJ2-7, with TRBD2 identical over 10 bases. Unmatched junction bases numbered 11, after V lost 0 bases and J lost 3 bases. The germline gives CDR1 LGHNA, CDR2 YNFKEQ. The CDR3 contains 18 residues.

This clone was found once. This CDR3 reads CASTTGQRTNYGYTF. CDR3 coding DNA: TGTGCCAGCACCACGGGACAGCGGACTAACTATGGCTACACCTTC. The chain recombines TRBV5-4 with TRBJ1-2; 7 bases align to TRBD1. From germline, CDR1 is SGHNT and CDR2 YYREEE (reference sequence). The CDR3 length is 15 residues. J was trimmed by 0 bases and V by 6 bases; bases with no gene match: 8.

This chain joins TRBV20-1 and TRBJ1-5; D might be TRBD1 (6 bases). This CDR3 contains 14 residues. Trimming stripped 3 bases from V and 2 bases from J, with 11 bases between. Germline V CDR1 and CDR2: DFQATT, SNEGSKA (reference sequence). DNA for the CDR3: TGCAGTGCTAGTCTACAGGGCGGCAATCAGCCCCAGCATTTT. It yields the protein CSASLQGGNQPQHF.

The chain recombines TRBV7-9 with TRBJ2-7; tentative D call: TRBD2 (6 bases). Between the trimmed V and J ends, which lost 5 bases and 2 bases, there was a span of 16 bases. Per the germline V gene, CDR1 is SEHNR and CDR2 is FQNEAQ (reference sequence). There are 15 residues in the CDR3. The CDR3 nucleotides are TGTGCCAGCAGCCTATCCGGGACTCCGACCTACGAGCAGTACTTC. It translates to CASSLSGTPTYEQYF.

The rearrangement uses TRBV11-1 and TRBJ1-2, with TRBD1 identical over 8 bases. Per the germline V gene, CDR1 is SGHAT and CDR2 is FQDESV (reference sequence). This CDR3 contains 13 residues. Trimming removed 5 bases from V and 3 bases from J; junction bases left unmatched: 2. In DNA, the CDR3 is TGTGCCAGCAGCCAGACAGGGGACTATGGCTACACCTTC. This translates into CASSQTGDYGYTF.